This paragraph reports one TCR beta chain. This sample is drawn from a study of shared clonotypes between healthy human individuals. Several immunoSEQ plates held equal portions of the genomic DNA taken from each subset. Sequencing used immunoSEQ multiplex PCR; TCRdb keeps in-frame clones, though not all of them. This sample has about 640,000 clones, with around 72% found just once. CDR1 MGHRA and CDR2 YSYEKL come from the germline V gene. Trimming took 0 bases from V and 3 from J, leaving 12 bases between them. This CDR3 is built from 16 residues. This clonotype originated in a woman in her 30s in good health. The chain joins TRBV4-1 to TRBJ1-5; maybe TRBD1 (5 bases). Material for sequencing was memory CD4+ T cells sorted from blood. Described subset: CD45RA-negative fraction. The CDR3 coding sequence is TGCGCCAGCAGCCAAGATCTGGGGGGAAACAATCAGCCCCAGCATTTT. Translating it yields CASSQDLGGNNQPQHF.